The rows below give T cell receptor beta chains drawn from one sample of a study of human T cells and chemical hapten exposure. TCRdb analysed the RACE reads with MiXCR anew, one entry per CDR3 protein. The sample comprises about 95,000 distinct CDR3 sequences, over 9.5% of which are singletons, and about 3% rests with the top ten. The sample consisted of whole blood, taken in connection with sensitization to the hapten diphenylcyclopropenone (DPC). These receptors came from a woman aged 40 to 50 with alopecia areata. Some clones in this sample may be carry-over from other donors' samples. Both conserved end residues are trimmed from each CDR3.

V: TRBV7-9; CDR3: ASSPPSGGRGNEQF
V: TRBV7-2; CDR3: ASSPTRDQPPPA
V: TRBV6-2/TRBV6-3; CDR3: ASRSRDRDGQPQH
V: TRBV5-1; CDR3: ASSLAGAGYQPQH
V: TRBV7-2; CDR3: ASSFSLPTGELF
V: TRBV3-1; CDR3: ASSLDPYEQY
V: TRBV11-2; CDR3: ASSLGTGWEAF
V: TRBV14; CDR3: ASSLAGVTEAF
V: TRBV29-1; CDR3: SVGGGAYYGYT
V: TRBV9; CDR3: ASSVGVGQNTGELF
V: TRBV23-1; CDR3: ASSYPSLEETQY